The T cell receptor beta chain described here comes from a study of T cell repertoires in cytomegalovirus infection. The overall study: From public TCR beta signatures came an indication of both CMV infection and matching HLA type.

This clonotype was observed at least ten times. Its cognate antigen is unknown. Regarding the study as a whole: CMV-specific HLA-C-restricted TCR beta clonotypes dominated the ex vivo response. Pooled public TCR beta family frequency picked out CMV carriers with the relevant HLA.

The CDR3 runs 13 residues. The germline V and J ends were trimmed by 1 base and 7 bases, with 9 bases remaining between them. CDR1 SGHTA and CDR2 FQGNSA come from the germline V gene. TCRdb ran MiXCR on the reads and lists one entry per CDR3 protein. This table has over 250,000 distinct CDR3 sequences, around 25% appearing once. The sequencing input was PBMCs. This chain joins TRBV7-2 and TRBJ2-3, with D unclear. The TCR comes from a human donor in good health (CMV status not recorded). Some clones in this sample may be carry-over from other donors' samples. The CDR3 is CASSLEPRHTQYF. DNA for the CDR3: TGTGCCAGCAGCTTAGAGCCTCGCCATACGCAGTATTTT.